The 30 T cell receptor beta chains listed next were all sequenced from one sample in a study of T cell repertoires in cytomegalovirus infection. Using its own MiXCR run on the reads, TCRdb lists one record per CDR3 protein. The table includes some 220,000 distinct CDR3 sequences, 6% to 8% detected once. The sequencing input was PBMCs. These receptors were taken from a human donor in good health (CMV status not recorded). Some clones in this sample may be carry-over from other donors' samples.

This clonotype was detected ten times or more. The J gene is TRBJ1-1, the V gene TRBV11-2; D call uncertain. The CDR3 is made up of 15 amino acids. The V gene lost 2 bases and the J gene lost 4 bases, with 14 bases spanning the gap. Germline CDR1 reads SGHAT; CDR2 reads FQNNGV. CDR3: CASSLNRGGTTEAFF. CDR3 bases: TGTGCCAGCAGCTTAAACCGGGGAGGTACCACTGAAGCTTTCTTT.

This clonotype was counted only a few times. The chain is built from TRBV12-5 and TRBJ2-1; D is unclear. This CDR3 is built from 11 residues. Germline V gene sequence: CDR1 LGHNT, CDR2 FRNRAP. V lost 6 bases to trimming and J lost 4 bases, with 4 bases between them. The CDR3, as DNA: TGTGCTAGTGGACAGTACAATGAGCAGTTCTTC. It yields the protein CASGQYNEQFF.

This clonotype was counted many times. The chain recombines TRBV7-8 with TRBJ2-2; 7 bases agree with TRBD2. Germline loops: CDR1 SGHVS, CDR2 FQNEAQ. The CDR3 is 14 amino acids. Trimming removed 1 base from V and 6 bases from J; junction bases left unmatched: 2. The DNA of the CDR3 is TGTGCCAGCAGCTTAGTGGGGGGGGCCGGGGAGCTGTTTTTT. Translating gives CASSLVGGAGELFF.

This clonotype appeared many times. In DNA form, the CDR3 reads TGTGCCAGCAGCTTCGGGGGCGGCGAGCAGTACTTC. Protein sequence: CASSFGGGEQYF. The rearrangement links TRBV12-3 or TRBV12-4 to TRBJ2-7; possibly TRBD1 or TRBD2 for D (6 bases each). Trimming stripped 6 bases from V and 6 bases from J, with 12 bases between. This CDR3 is built from 12 residues.

This clonotype was counted ten times or more. This chain links TRBV10-3 with TRBJ1-1, with D unclear. V was pared by 3 bases and J by 1 base, with 3 bases between. This CDR3 comprises 12 residues. Germline CDR1 and CDR2: ENHRY and SYGVKD. The chain's CDR3 is CAISDWNTEAFF. CDR3 bases: TGTGCCATCAGTGATTGGAACACTGAAGCTTTCTTT.

This clonotype was picked up many times. The V gene is TRBV19, the J gene TRBJ1-2; D unresolved. V was trimmed by 7 bases and J by 8 bases, leaving 23 bases between them. This CDR3 has 15 residues. Per the germline V gene, CDR1 is LNHDA and CDR2 is SQIVND (reference sequence). CDR3 protein: CASKESGLGSRGYTF. In DNA, the CDR3 is TGTGCCAGTAAAGAGTCGGGGTTAGGGAGTCGCGGCTACACCTTC.

This clonotype was counted many times. This sequence joins TRBV20-1 and TRBJ2-3; the match to TRBD1 covers 9 bases. J was trimmed by 5 bases and V by 3 bases; bases with no gene match: 3. Germline CDR1 and CDR2: DFQATT and SNEGSKA (reference sequence). The CDR3 covers 13 residues. As DNA, the CDR3 is TGCAGTGCTAGTGGGACAGGGATAGATACGCAGTATTTT. This translates into CSASGTGIDTQYF.

In its sample, this clonotype was seen many times. The gene calls are TRBV29-1 and TRBJ2-7; 7 nucleotides align to TRBD2. The CDR3 sequence is 11 residues long. Trimming removed 0 bases from V and 12 bases from J; junction bases left unmatched: 5. Looked up from germline, CDR1 is SQVTM and CDR2 is ANQGSEA. The CDR3 here is CSVEDGGGTYF. CDR3 DNA sequence: TGCAGCGTTGAAGATGGGGGGGGGACGTACTTC.

This rearrangement joins TRBV20-1 to TRBJ2-5; 8 bases line up with TRBD2. Trimming at V came to 6 bases and at J to 5 bases, leaving 23 bases not matched to a gene. Germline V lookup: CDR1 DFQATT, CDR2 SNEGSKA (reference sequence). The CDR3 spans 18 residues. Here the CDR3 reads CSARGMGIRGGPRETQYF. DNA of the CDR3: TGCAGTGCCCGTGGTATGGGTATCCGGGGGGGGCCGAGGGAGACCCAGTACTTC.

The chain recombines TRBV12-5 with TRBJ2-1; the D gene is possibly TRBD2 (6 bases). V dropped 6 bases and J dropped 6 bases, with 18 bases sitting between them. CDR3 size: 15 residues. Germline assignment: CDR1 LGHNT and CDR2 FRNRAP. The chain's CDR3 is CASGLRGIEGNEQFF. The CDR3 DNA reads as TGTGCTAGTGGGCTACGGGGGATTGAGGGCAATGAGCAGTTCTTC.

This clonotype was picked up many times. The chain combines TRBV30 with TRBJ1-2; no clear D gene. The V gene lost 4 bases and the J gene lost 4 bases, with 13 bases spanning the gap. In germline, CDR1 is GTSNPN, CDR2 SVGIG (reference sequence). This CDR3 region has 13 residues. CDR3 bases: TGTGCCTGGACCCAGACACCTTCCTATGGCTACACCTTC. Translating gives CAWTQTPSYGYTF.

This clonotype showed up just a few times. The chain recombines TRBV2 with TRBJ2-7, with D possibly TRBD1 on 5 matching bases. With 4 bases removed from V and 2 bases from J, the gap between germline ends came to 12 bases. CDR1 and CDR2 (germline): SNHLY, FYNNEI. CDR3 length: 14 amino acids. In DNA, the CDR3 is TGTGCCAGCAGTGCCGGACATTTTCCCTACGAGCAGTACTTC. It is translated as CASSAGHFPYEQYF.

At least ten counts were recorded for this clonotype. The rearrangement uses TRBV7-2 and TRBJ1-1; no clear D gene. CDR3 length equals 15 residues. Germline lookup yields CDR1 SGHTA and CDR2 FQGNSA. V was trimmed by 1 base and J by 4 bases, leaving 13 bases between them. The CDR3 nucleotides are TGTGCCAGCAGCTTAGGGCGGGTACGGAGCACTGAAGCTTTCTTT. Its protein is CASSLGRVRSTEAFF.

This clonotype was seen ten or more times. One junction end does not reproduce the germline sequence, and a read error may be involved. The chain uses TRBV7-2 and TRBJ2-7; TRBD2 might be the D (6 bases). The CDR3 is 11 residues long. Germline CDR1 and CDR2: SGHTA and FQGNSA. CDR3 protein: CASSSPGLLFF. The CDR3 bases are TGTGCCAGCAGCTCTCCGGGACTGTTATTCTTC.

This clonotype was detected many times. The rearrangement joins TRBV28 to TRBJ1-1; a weak D match, TRBD1 (5 bases). The CDR3 spans 16 residues. V lost 4 bases to trimming and J lost 0 bases, with 15 bases between them. Germline CDR1 reads MDHEN; CDR2 reads SYDVKM. The CDR3 bases are TGTGCCAGCAGTTCGGGACGGCCGCGGATGAACACTGAAGCTTTCTTT. It yields the protein CASSSGRPRMNTEAFF.

There are many counts of this clonotype. This chain joins TRBV2 and TRBJ1-2; D gene unclear. The CDR3 is 11 residues long. Germline values: CDR1 SNHLY, CDR2 FYNNEI. Trimming removed 5 bases at V and 9 bases at J, with 10 bases between. CDR3 DNA: TGTGCCAGCAGTCCGAGGTACAGCTACACCTTC. Its translation is CASSPRYSYTF.

This clonotype was seen repeatedly, ten times or more. The rearrangement links TRBV4-3 to TRBJ2-1, with D possibly TRBD1 on 5 matching bases. The V gene lost 0 bases and the J gene lost 1 base, with 19 bases spanning the gap. Germline values: CDR1 LGHNA, CDR2 YSLEER. The length of the CDR3 is 19 residues. The CDR3 DNA sequence: TGCGCCAGCAGCCAAGACCCTCCCATGGGGCGACATTCCTACAATGAGCAGTTCTTC. Its translation: CASSQDPPMGRHSYNEQFF.

This clonotype was detected ten times or more. The V gene is TRBV28, the J gene TRBJ2-3, with 7 bases identical to TRBD1. V was pared by 6 bases and J by 0 bases, with 3 bases of the junction left unmatched. Germline V gives CDR1 MDHEN, CDR2 SYDVKM. The CDR3 spans 14 residues. DNA of the CDR3: TGTGCCAGCAGCCAGGACAGGAGCACAGATACGCAGTATTTT. The encoded protein is CASSQDRSTDTQYF.

This clonotype was found many times. This chain links TRBV19 with TRBJ1-5, with TRBD1 matching over 7 bases. V dropped 5 bases and J dropped 0; count of bases not matched to a gene: 19. The length of the CDR3 is 20 residues. The V gene's germline CDR1 is LNHDA and CDR2 SQIVND (reference sequence). Here the CDR3 reads CASSPRDRASEGYSNQPQHF. In DNA form, the CDR3 reads TGTGCCAGTAGTCCGAGGGACAGAGCCTCGGAGGGATATAGCAATCAGCCCCAGCATTTT.

This clonotype was seen many times. The chain is built from TRBV15 and TRBJ2-7; D possibly corresponds to TRBD1 (5 bases). The CDR3 runs 17 residues. V lost 0 bases and J lost 1, with 16 bases in between. Germline CDR1 is LNHNV and CDR2 is YYDKDF (reference sequence). The CDR3 DNA reads as TGTGCCACCAGCAGAGACAGGGTCCGCTTATCGTCCTACGAGCAGTACTTC. Translation gives CATSRDRVRLSSYEQYF.

CDR3 loop: CAWSPQGNYGYTF. Written as DNA, the CDR3 is TGTGCCTGGAGTCCCCAGGGGAACTATGGCTACACCTTC. V gene TRBV30 combines with J gene TRBJ1-2; D is possibly TRBD1 (6 bases). V was shortened by 2 bases and J by 2 bases, with 9 bases between the two germline ends. The CDR3 contains 13 residues. The V gene's germline CDR1 is GTSNPN and CDR2 SVGIG (reference sequence).

This clonotype was counted many times. The chain couples TRBV6-1 to TRBJ1-5; 7 nucleotides align to TRBD1. J lost 8 bases, V lost 2 bases, and 9 bases had no gene match. CDR1 is MNHNS, CDR2 SASEGT, per germline. This CDR3 is 15 amino acids long. The CDR3 region is CASSELGQVVKPQHF. CDR3 nucleotides: TGTGCCAGCAGTGAACTCGGACAGGTCGTCAAGCCCCAGCATTTT.

This clonotype was picked up one time. The chain employs TRBV29-1 and TRBJ2-7; no firm D call. The CDR3 contains 13 residues. Trimming removed 4 bases at V and 2 bases at J, with 12 bases between. Germline lookup yields CDR1 SQVTM and CDR2 ANQGSEA. The CDR3 region has the DNA TGCAGCGTTGGCGGAGATCGAACCTACGAGCAGTACTTC. Translated: CSVGGDRTYEQYF.

This rearrangement joins TRBV29-1 to TRBJ2-3; possible D gene TRBD2, 5 bases. The germline gives CDR1 SQVTM, CDR2 ANQGSEA. V dropped 4 bases and J dropped 2 bases, with 13 bases sitting between them. The length of the CDR3 is 14 residues. CDR3 sequence reads: CSVVVVALTDTQYF. CDR3 sequence (DNA): TGCAGCGTTGTAGTAGTAGCGCTCACAGATACGCAGTATTTT.

This clonotype has at least ten counts. This chain connects TRBV7-2 to TRBJ2-5, with D uncertain. V dropped 5 bases and J dropped 1 base, with 8 bases sitting between them. CDR1 is SGHTA, CDR2 FQGNSA, per germline. The CDR3 loop spans 13 amino acids. CDR3 in amino acids: CASSPPSQETQYF. CDR3 nucleotides: TGTGCCAGCAGCCCCCCCAGCCAAGAGACCCAGTACTTC.

There are many counts of this clonotype. This chain uses TRBV19 with TRBJ1-1; D remains unclear. Germline V lookup: CDR1 LNHDA, CDR2 SQIVND (reference sequence). The length of the CDR3 is 13 residues. Trimming left V 4 bases short and J 1 base short, with 7 bases between. DNA for the CDR3: TGTGCCAGTAGTACACTTCCGAACACTGAAGCTTTCTTT. It codes for CASSTLPNTEAFF.

This clonotype occurred many times. This chain links TRBV4-1 with TRBJ1-3; perhaps TRBD1 as D (5 bases). V lost 4 bases and J lost 2, with 15 bases in between. The V gene's germline CDR1 is MGHRA and CDR2 YSYEKL. The CDR3 consists of 16 residues. The CDR3 nucleotides are TGCGCCAGCAGCCGGCAGATCGGGACGCCTGGAAACACCATATATTTT. This encodes CASSRQIGTPGNTIYF.

This chain uses TRBV12-3 or TRBV12-4 with TRBJ1-6; D gene ambiguous. The CDR3 loop spans 12 amino acids. Trimming cost V 1 base and J 18 bases, with 13 bases left between them. The CDR3 DNA follows: TGTGCCAGCAGTTTAGAGGCATCCCCGGACCACTTT. It translates to CASSLEASPDHF.

J is TRBJ2-3 and V is TRBV7-9; TRBD2 agrees at 11 bases. Trimming removed 5 bases from V and 2 bases from J; junction bases left unmatched: 6. This CDR3 is 16 amino acids long. Germline V lookup: CDR1 SEHNR, CDR2 FQNEAQ (reference sequence). CDR3 amino acids: CASSPGLAGITDTQYF. The CDR3, as DNA: TGTGCCAGCAGCCCCGGACTAGCGGGCATCACAGATACGCAGTATTTT. Variable domain in full (rest from reference TRBV7-9 and TRBJ2-3): DTGVSQNPRHKITKRGQNVTFRCDPISEHNRLYWYRQTLGQGPEFLTYFQNEAQLEKSRLLSDRFSAERPKGSFSTLEIQRTEQGDSAMYLCASSPGLAGITDTQYFGPGTRLTVL.

This clonotype was counted many times. The V and J genes are TRBV7-6 and TRBJ2-1; perhaps D is TRBD1 or TRBD2 (5 bases each). This CDR3 spans 16 amino acids. V gave up 5 bases and J gave up 6 bases, with 20 bases separating them. Germline V gene data show CDR1 as SGHVS and CDR2 as FNYEAQ. The CDR3 loop is CASSKTTGIGVNEQFF. The CDR3 DNA follows: TGTGCCAGCAGCAAGACTACAGGTATAGGAGTCAATGAGCAGTTCTTC.